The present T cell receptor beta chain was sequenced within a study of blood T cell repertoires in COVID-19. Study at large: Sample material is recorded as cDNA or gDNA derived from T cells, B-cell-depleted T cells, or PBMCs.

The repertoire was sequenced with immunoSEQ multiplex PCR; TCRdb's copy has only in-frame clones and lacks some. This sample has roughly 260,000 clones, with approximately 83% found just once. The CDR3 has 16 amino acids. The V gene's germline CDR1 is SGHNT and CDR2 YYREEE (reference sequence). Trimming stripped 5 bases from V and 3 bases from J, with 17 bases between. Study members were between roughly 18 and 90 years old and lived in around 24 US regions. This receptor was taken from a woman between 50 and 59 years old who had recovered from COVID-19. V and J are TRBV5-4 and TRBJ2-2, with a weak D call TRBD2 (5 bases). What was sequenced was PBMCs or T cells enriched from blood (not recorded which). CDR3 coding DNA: TGTGCCAGCAGTTATGCCGGGAAACACTACACCGGGGAGCTGTTTTTT. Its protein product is CASSYAGKHYTGELFF.